Listed below are T cell receptor beta chains from one sample, sequenced in a study of early T cells in non-severe SARS-CoV-2 infection. In TCRdb, the 5' RACE reads were re-called with MiXCR into one record per CDR3 protein. The table has tens of thousands of distinct CDR3 sequences, around 15% seen once. Input material: whole blood. Receptor source: an adult who was a healthcare worker with PCR-confirmed SARS-CoV-2 infection or an uninfected control (not recorded which). CDR3s include the opening cysteine and the closing phenylalanine or tryptophan. A D gene is named only where the DNA matches it firmly. Expanded clones are given a class, and other clones once, few, many or no size at all.

J gene	V gene	CDR3 length	clone size	D gene	CDR3 protein	CDR3 DNA
TRBJ1-2	TRBV5-4	14	NA	TRBD1	CASTIPGQQYGYTF	TGTGCCAGCACCATTCCGGGACAGCAGTATGGCTACACCTTC
TRBJ1-3	TRBV29-1	14	NA	NA	CSVRRGGSGNTIYF	TGCAGCGTGCGAAGGGGGGGATCTGGAAACACCATATATTTT
TRBJ2-1	TRBV29-1	12	NA	NA	CSVVETINEQFF	TGCAGCGTCGTTGAAACTATCAATGAGCAGTTCTTC
TRBJ1-2	TRBV15	16	many	NA	CATSRNVYLGGNGYTF	TGTGCCACCAGCAGAAATGTTTATCTGGGAGGTAATGGCTACACCTTC
TRBJ2-3	TRBV29-1	12	NA	TRBD2	CSVGREGDTQYF	TGCAGCGTTGGCAGGGAGGGTGATACGCAGTATTTT
TRBJ1-1	TRBV18	18	NA	TRBD1	CASSPRTGGTRDDTEAFF	TGTGCCAGCTCACCAAGGACAGGGGGCACACGCGATGACACTGAAGCTTTCTTT
TRBJ2-5	TRBV27	14	few	NA	CASSYTFTPTTQYF	TGTGCCAGCAGTTACACCTTCACTCCCACGACGCAGTACTTC
TRBJ1-5	TRBV5-5	14	NA	NA	CASSFHSRDQPQHF	TGTGCCAGCAGCTTTCACAGCCGGGATCAGCCCCAGCATTTT
TRBJ1-1	TRBV5-5	14	few	NA	CASSLKALNTEAFF	TGTGCCAGCAGCTTGAAGGCCCTGAACACTGAAGCTTTCTTT
TRBJ2-5	TRBV27	14	NA	TRBD1	CASSLTGGLETQYF	TGTGCCAGCAGTTTGACAGGGGGCCTCGAGACCCAGTACTTC
TRBJ2-2	TRBV28	16	NA	NA	CASSIPRRGYTGELFF	TGTGCCAGCAGTATACCTAGGCGGGGCTACACCGGGGAGCTGTTTTTT
TRBJ2-2	TRBV7-9	19	few	TRBD2	CASSSPWGGRYHNTGELFF	TGTGCCAGCAGCTCCCCCTGGGGGGGTCGCTACCATAACACCGGGGAGCTGTTTTTT
TRBJ1-2	TRBV20-1	13	NA	TRBD1	CSAPPGGYYGYTF	TGCAGTGCTCCTCCAGGGGGTTACTATGGCTACACCTTC
TRBJ2-7	TRBV24-1	16	few	TRBD1	CATSESGTGGIYEQYF	TGTGCCACCAGTGAATCCGGGACAGGGGGTATCTACGAGCAGTACTTC